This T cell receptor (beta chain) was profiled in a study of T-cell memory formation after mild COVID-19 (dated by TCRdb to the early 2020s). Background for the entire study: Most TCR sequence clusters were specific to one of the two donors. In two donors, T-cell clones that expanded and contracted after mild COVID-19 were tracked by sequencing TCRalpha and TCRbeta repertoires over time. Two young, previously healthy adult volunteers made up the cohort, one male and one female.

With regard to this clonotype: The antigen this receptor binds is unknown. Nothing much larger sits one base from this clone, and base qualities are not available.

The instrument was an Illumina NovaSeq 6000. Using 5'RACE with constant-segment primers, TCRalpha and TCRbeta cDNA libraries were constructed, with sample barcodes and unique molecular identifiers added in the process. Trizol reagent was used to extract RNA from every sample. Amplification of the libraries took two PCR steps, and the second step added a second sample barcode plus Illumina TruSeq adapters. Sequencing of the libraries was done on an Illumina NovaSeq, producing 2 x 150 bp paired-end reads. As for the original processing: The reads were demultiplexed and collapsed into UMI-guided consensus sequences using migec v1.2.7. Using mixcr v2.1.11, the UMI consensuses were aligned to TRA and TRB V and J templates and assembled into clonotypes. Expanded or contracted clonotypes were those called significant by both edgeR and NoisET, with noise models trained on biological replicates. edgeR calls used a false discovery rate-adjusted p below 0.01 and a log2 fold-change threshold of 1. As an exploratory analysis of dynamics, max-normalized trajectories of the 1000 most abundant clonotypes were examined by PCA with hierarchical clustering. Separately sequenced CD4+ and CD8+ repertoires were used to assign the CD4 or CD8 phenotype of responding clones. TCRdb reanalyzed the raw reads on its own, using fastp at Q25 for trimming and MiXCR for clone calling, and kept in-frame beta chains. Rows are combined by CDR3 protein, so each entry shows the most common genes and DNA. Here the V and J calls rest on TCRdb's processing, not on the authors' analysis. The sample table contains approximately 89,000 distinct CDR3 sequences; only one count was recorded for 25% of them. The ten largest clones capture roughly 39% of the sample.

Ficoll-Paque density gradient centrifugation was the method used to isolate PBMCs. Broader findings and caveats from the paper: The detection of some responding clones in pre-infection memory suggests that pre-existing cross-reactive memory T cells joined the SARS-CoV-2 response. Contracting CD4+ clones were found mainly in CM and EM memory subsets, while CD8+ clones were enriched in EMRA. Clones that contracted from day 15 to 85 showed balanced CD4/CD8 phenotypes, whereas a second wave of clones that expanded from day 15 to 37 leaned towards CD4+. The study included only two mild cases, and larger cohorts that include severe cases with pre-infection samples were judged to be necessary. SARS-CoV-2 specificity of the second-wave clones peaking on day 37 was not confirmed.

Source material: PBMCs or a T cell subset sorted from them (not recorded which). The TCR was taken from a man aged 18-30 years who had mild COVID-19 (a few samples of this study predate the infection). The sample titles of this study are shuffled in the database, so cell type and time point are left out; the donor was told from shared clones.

The CDR3 region: CASSQSGLAESTDTQYF. Read as DNA, the sequence is TGTGCCAGCAGCCAATCGGGACTAGCGGAGAGCACAGATACGCAGTATTTT. The chain is made from TRBV14 and TRBJ2-3, with 11 central nucleotides matching TRBD2. CDR1 SGHDN and CDR2 FVKESK were looked up in the germline V gene. From cysteine to phenylalanine, the CDR3 is 17 amino acids long. The only DNA kept is the CDR3, 51 bases in frame from the first base. Germline trimming: 2 bases from V, 0 bases from J; junction bases outside gene matches: 4.